These T cell receptor beta chains were read from a single sample in a study of post-analysis software for immune sequencing data. From the PCR reads, TCRdb called clonotypes with MiXCR, one entry per CDR3 protein. This sample has around 160,000 distinct CDR3 sequences; around 36% occur once, and the top ten carry approximately 30%. Sequenced material: blood, taken after autologous hematopoietic stem cell transplantation. The source of these receptors is a girl aged 10 to 17 with multiple sclerosis. CDR3s include the opening cysteine and the closing phenylalanine or tryptophan. The D gene is left open where the match is weak. Clone size, where shown, is once, few, many, or a class for clones that have expanded.

D	J	size	V	CDR3	DNA
TRBD2	TRBJ2-7	few	TRBV10-3	CAISEGTSGISYEQYF	TGTGCCATCAGTGAAGGGACTAGCGGGATCTCCTACGAGCAGTACTTC
-	TRBJ1-5	-	TRBV28	CASSAVAASSNQPQHF	TGTGCCAGCAGTGCTGTTGCGGCGAGCAGCAATCAGCCCCAGCATTTT
TRBD1	TRBJ2-3	-	TRBV29-1	CSVLTGGTDTQYF	TGCAGCGTACTGACAGGGGGAACAGATACGCAGTATTTT
TRBD2	TRBJ2-1	-	TRBV7-6	CTSTRLADINEQFF	TGTACCAGCACCCGACTAGCGGATATCAATGAGCAGTTCTTC
TRBD2	TRBJ2-1	few	TRBV12-3/TRBV12-4	CASSFSLAVVNEQFF	TGTGCCAGCAGTTTTAGCCTAGCGGTAGTCAATGAGCAGTTCTTC
TRBD2	TRBJ2-7	-	TRBV5-1	CASSPGTSESYEQYF	TGCGCCAGCAGCCCAGGGACTAGCGAATCCTACGAGCAGTACTTC
TRBD2	TRBJ2-3	-	TRBV5-1	CASSLAASGSADTQYF	TGCGCCAGCAGCTTGGCGGCTAGCGGGAGTGCCGATACGCAGTATTTT
-	TRBJ2-3	-	TRBV24-1	CATTFGDTQYF	TGTGCCACCACCTTTGGAGATACGCAGTATTTT
TRBD2	TRBJ2-3	-	TRBV5-1	CASSLGLGTSGRSTDTQYF	TGCGCCAGCAGCTTGGGCCTCGGGACTAGCGGGAGGAGCACAGATACGCAGTATTTT
TRBD2	TRBJ2-1	-	TRBV9	CASGVAGKPNEQFF	TGTGCCAGCGGTGTAGCGGGGAAACCCAATGAGCAGTTCTTC
-	TRBJ2-5	-	TRBV9	CASSVEAVTGETRYF	TGTGCCAGCAGCGTAGAGGCAGTAACTGGGGAGACCCGGTACTTC
-	TRBJ2-3	-	TRBV29-1	CSVEISRVGTQYF	TGCAGCGTTGAAATTTCCAGAGTGGGTACGCAGTATTTT
-	TRBJ2-5	-	TRBV6-1	CASSELRQFQETQYF	TGTGCCAGCAGTGAACTGAGACAGTTCCAAGAGACCCAGTACTTC
TRBD2	TRBJ2-6	few	TRBV5-6	CASSFGGLAGAPGANVLTF	TGTGCCAGCAGCTTTGGGGGCCTAGCGGGAGCCCCCGGGGCCAACGTCCTGACTTTC
-	TRBJ2-7	-	TRBV12-3/TRBV12-4	CASSGTGTLDEQYF	TGTGCCAGCAGTGGAACCGGGACCCTAGACGAGCAGTACTTC
-	TRBJ2-2	once	TRBV7-9	CASSLDGARGVTGELFF	TGTGCCAGCAGCTTAGATGGGGCACGCGGGGTTACCGGGGAGCTGTTTTTT
TRBD1	TRBJ2-5	-	TRBV27	CASSHTTGGSETQYF	TGTGCCAGCAGTCACACGACAGGGGGCTCGGAGACCCAGTACTTC
-	TRBJ2-3	few	TRBV5-1	CASSPGRGLDTQYF	TGCGCCAGCAGCCCAGGTCGGGGATTAGATACGCAGTATTTT
-	TRBJ1-4	-	TRBV7-6	CASSNALREGDEKLFF	TGTGCCAGCAGCAACGCGCTCAGGGAGGGTGACGAAAAACTGTTTTTT
-	TRBJ1-4	-	TRBV13	CASSSRIGGLREKLFF	TGTGCCAGCAGCTCTCGAATCGGCGGGCTCAGGGAAAAACTGTTTTTT
TRBD2	TRBJ2-3	few	TRBV7-2	CASSLAGLVDTQYF	TGTGCCAGCAGCTTAGCGGGACTAGTCGATACGCAGTATTTT
-	TRBJ2-6	-	TRBV28	CASSLTLTSGANVLTF	TGTGCCAGCAGTTTAACCCTGACCTCTGGGGCCAACGTCCTGACTTTC
TRBD2	TRBJ2-7	few	TRBV27	CASSPVAGGWFGEQYF	TGTGCCAGCAGTCCCGTGGCGGGAGGTTGGTTTGGCGAGCAGTACTTC
TRBD2	TRBJ2-3	once	TRBV12-3/TRBV12-4	CASSHREGPDTQYF	TGTGCCAGCAGTCATCGGGAGGGCCCAGATACGCAGTATTTT
TRBD1	TRBJ2-5	-	TRBV28	CASSLERGRETQYF	TGTGCCAGCAGTTTAGAAAGGGGGCGGGAGACCCAGTACTTC
TRBD1	TRBJ2-7	many	TRBV6-5	CASSYLGQGGVF	TGTGCCAGCAGTTACTTGGGACAGGGAGGGGTATTC
-	TRBJ2-7	-	TRBV2	CASRQGFFAAGYEQYF	TGTGCCAGCAGGCAGGGGTTTTTCGCCGCGGGCTACGAGCAGTACTTC
-	TRBJ2-7	few	TRBV20-1	CSASGAYEQYF	TGCAGTGCTTCAGGGGCCTACGAGCAGTACTTC
-	TRBJ1-1	-	TRBV4-1	CASSQVSYSAAPEAFF	TGCGCCAGCAGCCAAGTGAGCTATTCGGCAGCACCTGAAGCTTTCTTT
-	TRBJ1-5	-	TRBV29-1	CSVVIGGGNQPQHF	TGCAGCGTTGTAATAGGGGGTGGTAATCAGCCCCAGCATTTT
-	TRBJ1-2	few	TRBV3-1	CASRAFGPGGYTF	TGTGCCAGCAGGGCTTTCGGCCCAGGCGGCTACACCTTC
-	TRBJ2-1	many	TRBV5-4	CASSLEYNEQFF	TGTGCCAGCAGCTTGGAATACAATGAGCAGTTCTTC
TRBD2	TRBJ2-7	few	TRBV6-5	CASRPGLASNEQYF	TGTGCCAGCAGGCCGGGACTAGCGTCGAACGAGCAGTACTTC
TRBD2	TRBJ2-1	-	TRBV20-1	CSAREASGGAYNEQFF	TGCAGTGCTAGAGAGGCTAGCGGGGGGGCTTACAATGAGCAGTTCTTC
-	TRBJ1-1	few	TRBV6-1	CASRLVLGNTEAFF	TGTGCCAGCAGGCTAGTTTTGGGGAACACTGAAGCTTTCTTT
TRBD2	TRBJ2-7	-	TRBV20-1	CSALTGTSAYEQYF	TGCAGTGCTCTTACCGGGACTAGCGCCTACGAGCAGTACTTC
-	TRBJ2-1	-	TRBV6-5	CASSYADGGLAVQETQFF	TGTGCCAGCAGTTACGCCGATGGTGGATTAGCGGTTCAAGAGACCCAGTTCTTC
-	TRBJ2-5	-	TRBV6-2/TRBV6-3	CASSYGTLTETGGRETQYF	TGTGCCAGCAGTTACGGGACCCTCACCGAGACAGGAGGGAGGGAGACCCAGTACTTC
TRBD2	TRBJ2-3	-	TRBV12-3/TRBV12-4	CASSFLAGADMQYF	TGTGCCAGCAGTTTCCTAGCGGGAGCAGATATGCAGTATTTT
-	TRBJ1-2	-	TRBV7-4	CVSSLAPGIIRGYTF	TGTGTCAGCAGCTTAGCTCCGGGCATTATTCGTGGCTACACCTTC
TRBD1	TRBJ2-3	-	TRBV9	CASTPPGQGAADTQYF	TGTGCCAGCACCCCACCGGGACAGGGGGCCGCAGATACGCAGTATTTT
TRBD1	TRBJ1-4	-	TRBV6-1	CANSSGGYNEKLFF	TGTGCCAACAGTTCAGGGGGCTACAATGAAAAACTGTTTTTT
-	TRBJ1-1	few	TRBV5-6	CASSLLRSWNTEAFF	TGTGCCAGCAGCTTGTTACGGTCGTGGAACACTGAAGCTTTCTTT
-	TRBJ1-2	few	TRBV7-3	CASSLAPTVDTF	TGTGCCAGCAGCTTAGCCCCGACAGTGGACACCTTC
-	TRBJ2-1	few	TRBV20-1	CSAPSGVWGYNEQFF	TGCAGTGCCCCATCTGGAGTCTGGGGATACAATGAGCAGTTCTTC
-	TRBJ1-5	few	TRBV20-1	CSASGGLGQPQHF	TGCAGTGCCAGCGGGGGACTGGGACAGCCCCAGCATTTT
-	TRBJ2-1	-	TRBV7-9	CASSIQGPGNEQFF	TGTGCCAGCAGCATACAGGGACCAGGCAATGAGCAGTTCTTC
-	TRBJ1-6	few	TRBV25-1	CASSDDLPGGSPLHF	TGTGCCAGCAGTGACGACCTTCCGGGGGGTTCACCCCTCCACTTT
-	TRBJ2-3	-	TRBV12-3/TRBV12-4	CASSFSADAQYF	TGTGCCAGCAGTTTTAGTGCAGATGCGCAGTATTTT
-	TRBJ2-1	-	TRBV9	CASTSSLVQDEQFF	TGTGCCAGCACCTCTAGTCTCGTCCAGGATGAGCAGTTCTTC
TRBD1	TRBJ2-5	-	TRBV7-9	CASSSQGSVETQYF	TGTGCCAGCAGCTCACAGGGGAGCGTGGAGACCCAGTACTTC
-	TRBJ2-1	-	TRBV4-2	CASSRSGGQINEQFF	TGTGCCAGCAGCCGAAGTGGGGGTCAGATCAATGAGCAGTTCTTC